The 4 T cell receptor beta chains listed next were all sequenced from one sample in a study of blood T cells in healthy people across ages. Through a sample-barcoded 5' primer and a J-beta primer mix, a second PCR was run for about 7 to 12 cycles. TCRdb reanalysed the 5' RACE reads using MiXCR and keeps one entry per CDR3 protein. The table records 710,000 or so distinct CDR3 sequences, roughly 32% of them present only once. Sequences were obtained from blood. The receptors shown here come from an elderly woman in good health.

This clonotype was found many times. This chain uses TRBV6-1 with TRBJ2-1; 7 bases agree with TRBD1. This CDR3 comprises 17 residues. Germline V CDR1 and CDR2: MNHNS, SASEGT. The trim removed 6 bases at V and 7 bases at J, leaving 18 bases unmatched. CDR3 region: CASRPTPGQPKVNEQFF. CDR3 in DNA: TGTGCCAGCAGACCGACCCCGGGACAGCCAAAGGTTAATGAGCAGTTCTTC.

The rearrangement uses TRBV7-6 and TRBJ2-2; D is possibly TRBD1 (6 bases). With 1 base removed from V and 4 bases from J, the gap between germline ends came to 10 bases. This CDR3 region has 15 residues. Germline assignment: CDR1 SGHVS and CDR2 FNYEAQ. As DNA, the CDR3 is TGTGCCAGCAGCTTAGGCAACAGGGCCACCGGGGAGCTGTTTTTT. Its translation is CASSLGNRATGELFF.

This clonotype appeared many times. The gene calls are TRBV12-3 or TRBV12-4 and TRBJ2-7; 10 bases match TRBD1. V dropped 6 bases and J dropped 3; count of bases not matched to a gene: 8. The CDR3 sequence is 15 residues long. The CDR3 nucleotides read TGTGCCAGCAGATCCAGGGACAGGGGCTTCTACGAGCAGTACTTC. Residues: CASRSRDRGFYEQYF.

Only one count was recorded for this clonotype. This chain joins TRBV20-1 and TRBJ2-1; TRBD2 is a possible D gene (5 bases). The CDR3 sequence is 12 residues long. CDR1 is DFQATT and CDR2 is SNEGSKA in the germline V gene (reference sequence). Trimming pared 6 bases from V and 8 bases from J, leaving 14 bases between. CDR3 nucleotide sequence: TGCAGTGCCATTCCGGGGAGAGATGAGCAGTTCTTC. Translated, it gives CSAIPGRDEQFF.